A selection of T cell receptor beta chains follows, all from one sample in a study of T-cell memory formation after mild COVID-19. MiXCR, applied by TCRdb to the 5' RACE reads, yields one record per CDR3 protein. The sample has fewer than 150,000 distinct CDR3 sequences, 11% to 15% seen once. Sample: PBMCs or a T cell subset sorted from them (not recorded which). Receptor source: an adult woman who had mild COVID-19 (a few samples of this study predate the infection). Cell type and time point are not known. Both conserved end residues are part of each CDR3.

v_gene	j_gene	CDR3aa
TRBV12-3/TRBV12-4	TRBJ2-7	CASSFRGNVEQYF
TRBV29-1	TRBJ2-5	CSVPGLAGEVEETQYF
TRBV10-3	TRBJ2-3	CAIGTSGGADTQYF
TRBV13	TRBJ2-7	CASSFGTNYEQYF
TRBV7-9	TRBJ2-4	CASSSGQGTNIQYF
TRBV5-6	TRBJ1-2	CASSRGRVNYGYTF
TRBV25-1	TRBJ1-1	CASSLYTQGTEAFF
TRBV6-6	TRBJ1-6	CASSYKAGYSPLHF
TRBV27	TRBJ1-2	CASSLSLPINYGYTF
TRBV29-1	TRBJ2-7	CSVVSGGYTYEQYF
TRBV4-1	TRBJ2-1	CASSQISAYNEQFF
TRBV4-1	TRBJ2-1	CASSQGLWREGRNEQFF
TRBV11-3	TRBJ1-6	CASSPTSGQFNSPLHF
TRBV9	TRBJ2-5	CASSVGGQQETQYF
TRBV7-9	TRBJ2-5	CASSPRPETQYF
TRBV18	TRBJ2-7	CASSPDGENPEQYF
TRBV24-1	TRBJ2-2	CATSDWTSGSGGELFF
TRBV7-8	TRBJ1-5	CASSLYGQGLYSNQPQHF
TRBV6-5	TRBJ2-1	CASSPPDREQFF
TRBV6-6	TRBJ2-5	CASRAGQGPAGPYF
TRBV7-9	TRBJ2-7	CASSRTGGADYEQYF
TRBV12-3/TRBV12-4	TRBJ2-7	CASSLWTGAYEQYF
TRBV29-1	TRBJ2-7	CSVEKAGSYEQYF
TRBV9	TRBJ2-1	CASSVGGASYNEQFF
TRBV6-4	TRBJ2-1	CASSESLAVSYNEQFF
TRBV7-8	TRBJ2-7	CASSLEEYEQYF
TRBV19	TRBJ1-1	CASSKLTGWTEAFF
TRBV6-2/TRBV6-3	TRBJ1-2	CASSYFGRVTSNYGYTF